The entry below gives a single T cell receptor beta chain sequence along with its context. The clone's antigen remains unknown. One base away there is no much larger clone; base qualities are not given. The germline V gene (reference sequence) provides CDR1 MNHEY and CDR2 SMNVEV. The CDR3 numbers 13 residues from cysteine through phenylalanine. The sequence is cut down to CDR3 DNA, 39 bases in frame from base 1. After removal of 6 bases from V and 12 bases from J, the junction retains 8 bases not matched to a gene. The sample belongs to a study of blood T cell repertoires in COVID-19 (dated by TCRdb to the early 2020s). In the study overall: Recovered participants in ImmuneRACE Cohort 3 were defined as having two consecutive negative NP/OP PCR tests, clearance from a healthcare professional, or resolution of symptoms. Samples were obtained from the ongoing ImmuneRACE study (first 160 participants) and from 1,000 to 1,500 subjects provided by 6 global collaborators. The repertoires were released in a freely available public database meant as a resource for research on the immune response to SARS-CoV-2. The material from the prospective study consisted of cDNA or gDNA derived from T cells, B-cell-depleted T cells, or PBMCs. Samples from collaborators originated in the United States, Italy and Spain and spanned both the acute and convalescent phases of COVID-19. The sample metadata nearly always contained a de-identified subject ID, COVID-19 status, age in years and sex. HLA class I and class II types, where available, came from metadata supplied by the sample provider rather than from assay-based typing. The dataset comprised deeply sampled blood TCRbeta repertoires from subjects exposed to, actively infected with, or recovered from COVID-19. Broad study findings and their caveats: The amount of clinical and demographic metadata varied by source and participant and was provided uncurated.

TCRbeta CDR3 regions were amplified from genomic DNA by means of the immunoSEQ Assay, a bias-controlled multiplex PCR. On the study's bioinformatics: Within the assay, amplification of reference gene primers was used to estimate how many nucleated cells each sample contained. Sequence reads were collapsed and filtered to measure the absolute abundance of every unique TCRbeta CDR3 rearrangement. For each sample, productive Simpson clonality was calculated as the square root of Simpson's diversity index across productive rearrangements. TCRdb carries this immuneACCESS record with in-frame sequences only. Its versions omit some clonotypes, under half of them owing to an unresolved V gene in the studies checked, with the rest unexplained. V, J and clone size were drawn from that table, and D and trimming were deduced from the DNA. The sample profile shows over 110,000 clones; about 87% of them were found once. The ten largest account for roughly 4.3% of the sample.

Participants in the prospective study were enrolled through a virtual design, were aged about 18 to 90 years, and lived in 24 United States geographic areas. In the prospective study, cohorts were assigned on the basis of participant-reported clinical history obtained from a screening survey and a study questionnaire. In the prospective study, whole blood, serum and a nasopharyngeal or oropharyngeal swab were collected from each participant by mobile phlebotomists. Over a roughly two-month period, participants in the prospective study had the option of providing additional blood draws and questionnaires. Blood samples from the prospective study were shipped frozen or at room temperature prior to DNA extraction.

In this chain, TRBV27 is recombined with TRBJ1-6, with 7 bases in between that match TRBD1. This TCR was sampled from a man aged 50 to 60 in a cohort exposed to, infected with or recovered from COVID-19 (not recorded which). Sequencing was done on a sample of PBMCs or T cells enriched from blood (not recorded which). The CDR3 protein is CASRSTGVGPLHF. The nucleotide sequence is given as TGTGCCAGCAGATCTACAGGGGTAGGACCCCTCCACTTT.